This T cell receptor beta chain was identified in a study of blood T cell repertoires in COVID-19. Produced via immunoSEQ multiplex PCR; TCRdb's table is partial and in-frame only. The sample yields fewer than 85,000 clones, around nine tenths seen once. CDR1 LNHDA and CDR2 SQIVND come from the germline V gene (reference sequence). The CDR3 length is 15 residues. V gave up 3 bases and J gave up 3 bases, with 11 bases separating them. This TCR came from a middle-aged man with active COVID-19. Material: peripheral blood. V is TRBV19 and J is TRBJ1-4; D is unclear. CDR3: CASSMAVRANEKLFF. The CDR3 nucleotides are TGTGCCAGTAGTATGGCCGTCCGTGCTAATGAAAAACTGTTTTTT.